Listed below are T cell receptor beta chains from one sample, sequenced in a study of OX40 agonist ivuxolimab in advanced cancers. Only in-frame clones appear in the TCRdb table, and some are missing; sequencing was by immunoSEQ multiplex PCR. The table shows tens of thousands of clones, with 88% occurring only once. The specimen comprised CD4+ or CD8+ T cells sorted from blood, sampled in a trial of the OX40 agonist ivuxolimab. These receptors all stem from an adult with an advanced solid tumor such as melanoma, head and neck, liver or kidney cancer. Both conserved end residues are part of each CDR3. D genes are given only for firm matches. For some rows the clone size is stated as once, few or many, or as a class when expanded; others skip it.

clone size	V gene	D gene	J gene	CDR3 protein	CDR3 DNA
-	TRBV7-3	TRBD2	TRBJ2-1	CASSPGLAGGQNEQFF	TGTGCCAGCAGCCCCGGACTAGCGGGGGGACAAAATGAGCAGTTCTTC
-	TRBV5-1	TRBD2	TRBJ2-3	CASSLDLAGGTDTQYF	TGCGCCAGCAGCTTGGACCTAGCGGGGGGCACAGATACGCAGTATTTT
-	TRBV19	TRBD1	TRBJ2-7	CASSPGQGANEQYF	TGTGCCAGTAGTCCCGGACAGGGGGCGAACGAGCAGTACTTC
-	TRBV10-3	TRBD2	TRBJ2-1	CAIKPTSGRAGHEQFF	TGTGCCATCAAGCCTACTAGCGGGAGGGCCGGGCATGAGCAGTTCTTC
-	TRBV2	-	TRBJ2-7	CASKLLADTRPVGF	TGTGCCAGCAAGCTCTTGGCAGACACCAGACCGGTGGGCTTC
-	TRBV11-3	-	TRBJ1-3	CASSLGGANSGNTIYF	TGTGCCAGCAGCCTAGGGGGGGCGAACTCTGGAAACACCATATATTTT
-	TRBV6-1	-	TRBJ2-7	CASKGNGEQYF	TGTGCCAGCAAGGGTAATGGCGAGCAGTACTTC
-	TRBV6-6	-	TRBJ2-7	CASRLQGDGGEQYF	TGTGCCAGCAGACTTCAGGGGGACGGGGGCGAGCAGTACTTC
-	TRBV2	-	TRBJ1-5	CASGQEHNQPQHF	TGTGCCAGCGGTCAAGAGCACAATCAGCCCCAGCATTTT
-	TRBV30	-	TRBJ2-1	CASGQQQLYEQFF	TGTGCCTCAGGCCAACAACAGCTCTACGAGCAGTTCTTC
-	TRBV5-1	-	TRBJ1-6	CASSPRRGNSPLHF	TGCGCCAGCAGCCCTCGACGGGGAAATTCACCCCTCCACTTT
-	TRBV28	TRBD2	TRBJ2-7	CASRLTRTSGSSYEQYF	TGTGCCAGCAGACTTACTCGGACTAGCGGTAGCTCCTACGAGCAGTACTTC
once	TRBV6-4	-	TRBJ2-5	CATLGGPPEDQETQYF	TGTGCCACCCTTGGGGGGCCGCCTGAGGACCAAGAGACCCAGTACTTC
-	TRBV11-2	-	TRBJ2-5	CASTSGETQYF	TGTGCCAGCACTTCTGGCGAGACCCAGTACTTC
-	TRBV6-5	TRBD1	TRBJ2-2	CASSYGQGGTGELFF	TGTGCCAGCAGTTACGGACAGGGGGGTACCGGGGAGCTGTTTTTT
-	TRBV7-2	TRBD1	TRBJ2-1	CASSPRSGGGNEQFF	TGTGCCAGCAGCCCGCGGTCAGGGGGTGGCAATGAGCAGTTCTTC
-	TRBV5-4	-	TRBJ1-2	CASRQQGNYGYTF	TGTGCCAGCAGGCAACAGGGAAACTATGGCTACACCTTC
once	TRBV6-5	-	TRBJ1-6	CASSYTDNSPLHF	TGTGCCAGCAGTTACACGGATAATTCACCCCTCCACTTT
-	TRBV2	-	TRBJ1-1	CASSLTGNTEAFF	TGTGCCAGCAGTTTGACGGGGAACACTGAAGCTTTCTTT
-	TRBV7-3	TRBD2	TRBJ2-5	CASSFGTSKVGTQYF	TGTGCCAGCAGCTTCGGGACTAGCAAAGTCGGGACCCAGTACTTC
-	TRBV18	TRBD1	TRBJ2-7	CASSPSAGTGREEQYF	TGTGCCAGCTCACCATCCGCCGGGACAGGAAGGGAAGAGCAGTACTTC
once	TRBV5-1	-	TRBJ1-2	CASSRLLGGTAYGYTF	TGCGCCAGCAGCCGCTTACTGGGAGGGACCGCCTATGGCTACACCTTC
-	TRBV5-1	-	TRBJ2-3	CASSSPTDTQYF	TGCGCCAGCAGCTCGCCTACAGATACGCAGTATTTT
-	TRBV4-3	-	TRBJ1-4	CASSQPWPGPTNEKLFF	TGCGCCAGCAGCCAACCATGGCCGGGGCCAACTAATGAAAAACTGTTTTTT